This TCR beta chain was recorded in a study of control samples from healthy donors and cancer patients. Concerning this clone: Sequence at one end of the junction differs from germline and may be a read error.

Profiled with immunoSEQ multiplex PCR; TCRdb holds only in-frame clones, not every one. The sample lists fewer than 150,000 clones, 90% seen once, with roughly 2.7% in the top ten. Sequenced sample: blood. This clonotype was sampled from a man aged 18-30 years in good health.

Here the CDR3 reads CASSLGQGGDTQYF. The CDR3 DNA reads as TGCGCCAGCAGTTTGGGACAGGGCGGAGATACGCAGTATTTT. V and J are TRBV5-1 and TRBJ2-3, with TRBD1 matching over 9 bases. CDR3 size: 14 residues. Germline CDR1 and CDR2: SGHRS and YFSETQ.